This entry lists 16 T cell receptor beta chains sequenced from one sample in a study of blood T cell repertoires in COVID-19. Here immunoSEQ multiplex PCR was the method, and the copy in TCRdb shows in-frame clones only, minus some. The table shows 300,000 to 400,000 clones, with 90% occurring only once. Sequenced input: peripheral blood. These receptors were taken from a woman in her twenties or thirties with COVID-19, enrolled during active disease.

The chain employs TRBV2 and TRBJ2-6, with TRBD2 as a possible D gene (6 bases). Germline assignment: CDR1 SNHLY and CDR2 FYNNEI. The CDR3 covers 15 residues. V lost 3 bases to trimming and J lost 2 bases, with 8 bases between them. CDR3 protein: CASSDGGTGANVLTF. The CDR3 DNA reads TGTGCCAGCAGTGATGGGGGGACTGGGGCCAACGTCCTGACTTTC.

The gene calls are TRBV28 and TRBJ1-1, with TRBD1 as a possible D gene (5 bases). The CDR3 runs to 14 residues. Per the germline V gene, CDR1 is MDHEN and CDR2 is SYDVKM. The germline V and J ends were trimmed by 6 bases and 0 bases, with 11 bases remaining between them. CDR3 nucleotides: TGTGCCAGCAGGACAGTTGCCCTGAACACTGAAGCTTTCTTT. Translating it yields CASRTVALNTEAFF. Variable domain in full (rest from reference TRBV28 and TRBJ1-1): DVKVTQSSRYLVKRTGEKVFLECVQDMDHENMFWYRQDPGLGLRLIYFSYDVKMKEKGDIPEGYSVSREKKERFSLILESASTNQTSMYLCASRTVALNTEAFFGQGTRLTVV.

The rearrangement uses TRBV5-1 and TRBJ2-7, with a tentative D call TRBD1 (6 bases). The CDR3 loop spans 17 amino acids. Germline CDR1 reads SGHRS; CDR2 reads YFSETQ. V lost 0 bases and J 3 bases, leaving 19 bases between the germline ends. The CDR3 here is CASSLGGPGHSNYEQYF. The CDR3 region has the DNA TGCGCCAGCAGCTTGGGTGGCCCGGGACACTCAAACTACGAGCAGTACTTC. The whole variable domain, filled in from reference TRBV5-1 and TRBJ2-7, reads KAGVTQTPRYLIKTRGQQVTLSCSPISGHRSVSWYQQTPGQGLQFLFEYFSETQRNKGNFPGRFSGRQFSNSRSEMNVSTLELGDSALYLCASSLGGPGHSNYEQYFGPGTRLTVT.

This clone is a singleton in its sample. Compared with germline, one end of the junction differs, possibly owing to a read error. This chain uses TRBV9 with TRBJ1-1, with 7 bases identical to TRBD1. In germline, CDR1 is SGDLS, CDR2 YYNGEE. The CDR3 is made up of 15 amino acids. As DNA, the CDR3 is TGTGCCAGCAGCGTAGGAGGGGGCTTGAAGACTGAAGCTTTCTTT. Its protein product is CASSVGGGLKTEAFF.

The chain employs TRBV10-2 and TRBJ1-5, with 7 nucleotides matching TRBD1. V gave up 10 bases and J gave up 6 bases; unmatched junction bases: 9. Germline values: CDR1 WSHSY, CDR2 SAAADI. This CDR3 has 13 amino acids. In DNA form, the CDR3 reads TGCGCCATTGGAGGGGGCGGAGGTCAGCCCCAGCATTTT. The encoded protein is CAIGGGGGQPQHF.

The sample holds one count of this clone. The chain joins TRBV10-3 to TRBJ2-7; tentatively, D is TRBD1 (5 bases). V was shortened by 4 bases and J by 7 bases, with 11 bases between the two germline ends. The CDR3 is 12 amino acids. CDR1 is ENHRY and CDR2 is SYGVKD in the germline V gene. CDR3 loop: CAISVGAGEQYF. The CDR3 DNA is TGTGCCATCAGTGTAGGGGCCGGAGAGCAGTACTTC.

The chain couples TRBV4-1 to TRBJ1-2, with TRBD1 matching over 9 bases. J was trimmed by 7 bases and V by 4 bases; bases with no gene match: 7. The CDR3 is 14 residues long. The germline V gene has CDR1 MGHRA and CDR2 YSYEKL. CDR3 residues: CASSPSGQGAGYTF. The CDR3 DNA reads as TGCGCCAGCAGCCCCTCGGGACAGGGCGCTGGCTACACCTTC.

The V and J genes are TRBV10-2 and TRBJ2-5, with TRBD2 matching 12 bases. This CDR3 comprises 16 residues. Germline CDR1 WSHSY, CDR2 SAAADI. Trimming at V came to 6 bases and at J to 2 bases, leaving 7 bases not matched to a gene. The CDR3 DNA follows: TGCGCCAGCAGGTCCCAGCTAGCGGGAGGGCAAGAGACCCAGTACTTC. It specifies CASRSQLAGGQETQYF.

This clone was detected a few times. J is TRBJ2-2 and V is TRBV5-1; the match to TRBD2 covers 13 bases. Germline V gene data show CDR1 as SGHRS and CDR2 as YFSETQ. With V trimmed by 4 bases and J by 0 bases, 6 bases remained unmatched. CDR3 length: 18 amino acids. As DNA, the CDR3 is TGCGCCAGCAGCCTGGGACTAGCGGGATCCACGAACACCGGGGAGCTGTTTTTT. Translating gives CASSLGLAGSTNTGELFF.

This clone was seen just once. This chain uses TRBV28 with TRBJ1-1; D remains ambiguous. V lost 2 bases and J 3 bases, leaving 10 bases between the germline ends. Germline V gene data show CDR1 as MDHEN and CDR2 as SYDVKM. This CDR3 spans 14 amino acids. CDR3 loop: CASSLTQTDTEAFF. DNA for the CDR3: TGTGCCAGCAGTTTAACCCAAACGGACACTGAAGCTTTCTTT.

V and J are TRBV6-2 or TRBV6-3 and TRBJ2-7; D might be TRBD2 (6 bases). Germline CDR1 and CDR2: MNHEY and SVGEGT. The CDR3 is 17 amino acids. The V gene lost 0 bases and the J gene lost 1 base, with 16 bases spanning the gap. This CDR3 reads CASSYSDPSGLSYEQYF. As DNA, the CDR3 is TGTGCCAGCAGTTACTCCGACCCCAGCGGGCTGTCCTACGAGCAGTACTTC.

The CDR3 DNA reads TGTGCCAGCAGTGAAAGACAGGGGAACTATGGCTACACCTTC. This sequence encodes CASSERQGNYGYTF. The chain recombines TRBV2 with TRBJ1-2, with 8 positions matching TRBD1. V lost 2 bases, J lost 2 bases, and 1 base stayed unmatched. This CDR3 contains 14 residues. In germline, CDR1 is SNHLY, CDR2 FYNNEI.

The chain has TRBV11-2 and TRBJ1-6; the D gene is possibly TRBD1 (6 bases). Germline V gene data show CDR1 as SGHAT and CDR2 as FQNNGV. This CDR3 is built from 16 residues. Trimming shortened V by 5 bases and J by 0 bases, and 11 bases separated the two germline ends. CDR3 amino acids: CASSPDSSSYNSPLHF. CDR3 in DNA: TGTGCCAGCAGCCCGGACAGCAGCTCCTATAATTCACCCCTCCACTTT. Full variable domain (remainder filled in from reference TRBV11-2 and TRBJ1-6): EAGVAQSPRYKIIEKRQSVAFWCNPISGHATLYWYQQILGQGPKLLIQFQNNGVVDDSQLPKDRFSAERLKGVDSTLKIQPAKLEDSAVYLCASSPDSSSYNSPLHFGNGTRLTVT.

This CDR3 is CASSLVSSGGGYTF. The CDR3 DNA reads as TGTGCCAGCAGCTTAGTCTCTTCAGGGGGCGGCTACACCTTC. V gene TRBV7-9 combines with J gene TRBJ1-2, with TRBD1 identical over 8 bases. This CDR3 contains 14 residues. Germline CDR1 reads SEHNR; CDR2 reads FQNEAQ (reference sequence). Losses at the gene ends were 1 base for V and 8 bases for J; bases not matched to a gene: 6.

The chain has TRBV5-1 and TRBJ1-4; 9 bases fit TRBD1. The CDR3 is made up of 15 amino acids. Germline V gene lookup returns CDR1 SGHRS and CDR2 YFSETQ. With 3 bases clipped from V and 7 bases from J, the junction kept 7 bases outside the gene matches. The CDR3 protein is CASSSNRGQGEKLFF. The CDR3 DNA reads as TGCGCCAGCAGCTCCAACAGGGGGCAGGGTGAAAAACTGTTTTTT.

The V call is TRBV2, the J call TRBJ2-7, with D uncertain. The ends were cut back, 5 bases at V and 3 bases at J, with 14 bases in the middle. Per germline, CDR1 SNHLY and CDR2 FYNNEI. CDR3 length: 14 residues. In nucleotides, the CDR3 is TGTGCCAGCAGTCGCGGCCAGAGATACTACGAGCAGTACTTC. Encoded protein: CASSRGQRYYEQYF. Combining the CDR3 with reference TRBV2 and TRBJ2-7 gives the whole variable domain EPEVTQTPSHQVTQMGQEVILRCVPISNHLYFYWYRQILGQKVEFLVSFYNNEISEKSEIFDDQFSVERPDGSNFTLKIRSTKLEDSAMYFCASSRGQRYYEQYFGPGTRLTVT.